The 24 T cell receptor beta chains given below trace back to one sample, sequenced in a study of cytomegalovirus exposure and HLA in healthy donors. The PCR used 60 Vbeta and 13 Jbeta primers. Sequencing used immunoSEQ multiplex PCR; TCRdb keeps in-frame clones, though not all of them. The data contain 120,000 to 150,000 clones, 79% of them singletons. The sequenced material came from PBMCs. These receptors were obtained from a female donor in good health and CMV-seronegative.

Only one count was recorded for this clone. The chain has TRBV7-2 and TRBJ1-4, with 7 bases identical to TRBD1. After removal of 5 bases from V and 7 bases from J, the junction contained 10 bases not matched to a gene. Germline-derived CDR1 and CDR2 are SGHTA and FQGNSA. The CDR3 extends over 15 amino acids. CDR3 nucleotides: TGTGCCAGCAGCCCCGGACAGGCCTCGGGTGAAAAACTGTTTTTT. It codes for CASSPGQASGEKLFF.

V gene TRBV28 combines with J gene TRBJ1-4; D gene uncertain. CDR3 length equals 14 residues. The germline V gene encodes CDR1 MDHEN and CDR2 SYDVKM. Trimming shortened V by 2 bases and J by 2 bases, and 6 bases separated the two germline ends. The CDR3 DNA sequence: TGTGCCAGCAGTTTAGCGTCGACTAATGAAAAACTGTTTTTT. It encodes CASSLASTNEKLFF.

The rearrangement uses TRBV27 and TRBJ2-7; 7 bases are shared with TRBD1. Germline CDR1 MNHEY, CDR2 SMNVEV (reference sequence). This CDR3 region has 15 residues. Trimming removed 3 bases from V and 3 bases from J; junction bases left unmatched: 8. Here the CDR3 DNA reads TGTGCCAGCAGTTTTCACAGGGGCTCCCGCTACGAGCAGTACTTC. It specifies CASSFHRGSRYEQYF.

This clone showed up just a few times. The rearrangement joins TRBV30 to TRBJ1-5, with D unresolved. With 0 bases removed from V and 3 bases from J, the gap between germline ends came to 12 bases. This CDR3 spans 15 amino acids. Germline CDR1 is GTSNPN and CDR2 is SVGIG (reference sequence). The CDR3 loop is CAWSVRGILNQPQHF. The DNA of the CDR3 is TGTGCCTGGAGTGTACGCGGGATTCTCAATCAGCCCCAGCATTTT.

The count of this clone is one. The chain is built from TRBV9 and TRBJ1-1; 7 bases agree with TRBD1. V was pared by 4 bases and J by 5 bases, with 17 bases of the junction left unmatched. Germline CDR1 is SGDLS and CDR2 is YYNGEE. The CDR3 is made up of 17 amino acids. This CDR3 reads CASSSPKTTGLETEAFF. The CDR3 DNA reads as TGTGCCAGCAGCAGCCCGAAAACGACAGGGCTGGAAACTGAAGCTTTCTTT.

CDR3 in DNA: TGTGCCACTATCCAACACAGGGCCATGAACACTGAAGCTTTCTTT. Residues: CATIQHRAMNTEAFF. The chain combines TRBV19 with TRBJ1-1; the D gene is possibly TRBD1 (6 bases). CDR1 and CDR2 from the germline V gene are LNHDA and SQIVND (reference sequence). CDR3 length equals 15 residues. Trimming shortened V by 10 bases and J by 0 bases, and 18 bases separated the two germline ends.

This chain connects TRBV19 to TRBJ2-2; weak D call: TRBD2 (6 bases). Germline V gene data show CDR1 as LNHDA and CDR2 as SQIVND (reference sequence). The CDR3 consists of 15 residues. The germline V and J ends were trimmed by 6 bases and 6 bases, with 17 bases remaining between them. The CDR3 coding sequence is TGTGCCAGTAGCCCGACCAGGGACTCGGCCGGGGAGCTGTTTTTT. Translated, it gives CASSPTRDSAGELFF. Together with reference TRBV19 and TRBJ2-2, the CDR3 gives the full variable domain: DGGITQSPKYLFRKEGQNVTLSCEQNLNHDAMYWYRQDPGQGLRLIYYSQIVNDFQKGDIAEGYSVSREKKESFPLTVTSAQKNPTAFYLCASSPTRDSAGELFFGEGSRLTVL.

This chain links TRBV4-1 with TRBJ2-4; 8 positions agree with TRBD1. CDR3 size: 15 residues. Germline V gene sequence: CDR1 MGHRA, CDR2 YSYEKL. The trim removed 3 bases at V and 3 bases at J, leaving 4 bases unmatched. This CDR3 is CASSQLGQGKNIQYF. The CDR3 nucleotides read TGCGCCAGCAGCCAGTTAGGACAGGGCAAAAACATTCAGTACTTC.

This clone came up once. The rearrangement uses TRBV19 and TRBJ2-3; maybe TRBD2 (6 bases). The CDR3 runs to 15 residues. Trimming cost V 3 bases and J 3 bases, with 13 bases left between them. Germline CDR1 LNHDA, CDR2 SQIVND (reference sequence). The CDR3 sequence is CASSMVGGGTDTQYF. Here the CDR3 DNA reads TGTGCCAGTAGTATGGTGGGGGGTGGAACAGATACGCAGTATTTT. Looking up the rest from reference TRBV19 and TRBJ2-3 gives the full variable domain: DGGITQSPKYLFRKEGQNVTLSCEQNLNHDAMYWYRQDPGQGLRLIYYSQIVNDFQKGDIAEGYSVSREKKESFPLTVTSAQKNPTAFYLCASSMVGGGTDTQYFGPGTRLTVL.

In DNA form, the CDR3 reads TGTGCCAGCAGCTTATGGTCAGGTTCCGTCTATGGCTACACCTTC. Encoded protein: CASSLWSGSVYGYTF. V usage is TRBV7-3 and J usage is TRBJ1-2, with unresolved D. CDR1 SGHTA and CDR2 FQGTGA come from the germline V gene. The germline V and J ends were trimmed by 2 bases and 4 bases, with 14 bases remaining between them. The CDR3 contains 15 residues.

J is TRBJ1-6 and V is TRBV5-1; 8 positions match TRBD1. The CDR3 spans 14 residues. The ends lost 3 bases at V and 11 bases at J; junction bases unmatched: 7. Germline CDR1 reads SGHRS; CDR2 reads YFSETQ. CDR3 amino acids: CASSSGQGLTPLHF. The CDR3 nucleotides read TGCGCCAGCAGCTCAGGACAGGGATTGACACCCCTCCACTTT.

In its sample, this clone was seen a few times. The V and J genes are TRBV5-8 and TRBJ2-6; D perhaps matches TRBD1 (5 bases). The CDR3 totals 16 residues. CDR1 is SGHTS and CDR2 is YDEGEE in the germline V gene. The V end was cut by 0 bases, the J end by 0 bases, with 7 bases between. CDR3: CASSLGQNSGANVLTF. The CDR3 DNA is TGTGCCAGCAGCTTGGGACAGAACTCTGGGGCCAACGTCCTGACTTTC.

The chain combines TRBV29-1 with TRBJ2-3, with D perhaps TRBD2 (6 bases). CDR3 length: 13 residues. Deletions cut 2 bases from V and 6 bases from J, with 12 bases between. CDR1 is SQVTM, CDR2 ANQGSEA, per germline. The CDR3 DNA follows: TGCAGCGTTGAACGGTCTGGAGGGGATACGCAGTATTTT. This sequence encodes CSVERSGGDTQYF.

This rearrangement joins TRBV5-1 to TRBJ1-1; TRBD1 matches at 8 bases. In germline, CDR1 is SGHRS, CDR2 YFSETQ. The CDR3 totals 16 residues. V gave up 0 bases and J gave up 4 bases; unmatched junction bases: 8. The CDR3 nucleotides read TGCGCCAGCAGCTTGGAAAGGACAGGGAGGTCCACTGAAGCTTTCTTT. This codes for CASSLERTGRSTEAFF.

This chain uses TRBV7-9 with TRBJ2-1, with a tentative D call TRBD2 (5 bases). Trimming left V 1 base short and J 8 bases short, with 12 bases between. This CDR3 region has 14 residues. Germline V gene sequence: CDR1 SEHNR, CDR2 FQNEAQ (reference sequence). The CDR3 DNA follows: TGTGCCAGCAGCTTAGTTGCTAGCTGGGATGAGCAGTTCTTC. Translated: CASSLVASWDEQFF.

The chain combines TRBV5-6 with TRBJ2-7, with 12 positions matching TRBD2. J was trimmed by 3 bases and V by 0 bases; bases with no gene match: 1. CDR1 and CDR2 from the germline V gene are SGHDT and YYEEEE. This CDR3 has 15 amino acids. CDR3 loop: CASSLETSGSYEQYF. The CDR3 DNA reads as TGTGCCAGCAGCTTGGAGACTAGCGGGAGCTACGAGCAGTACTTC.

The rearrangement joins TRBV5-4 to TRBJ2-2, with TRBD2 matching over 12 bases. There are 16 residues in the CDR3. The germline V gene encodes CDR1 SGHNT and CDR2 YYREEE (reference sequence). V dropped 4 bases and J dropped 5; count of bases not matched to a gene: 6. The CDR3 loop is CASSKGLAGTTGELFF. The CDR3 DNA reads as TGTGCCAGCAGCAAGGGACTAGCGGGCACGACCGGGGAGCTGTTTTTT.

The chain combines TRBV4-2 with TRBJ2-3, with D unclear. With 0 bases removed from V and 2 bases from J, the gap between germline ends came to 6 bases. The germline gives CDR1 LGHNA, CDR2 YNFKEQ. There are 14 residues in the CDR3. This chain's CDR3 is CASSQDQLTDTQYF. The CDR3 nucleotides are TGTGCCAGCAGCCAAGATCAACTCACAGATACGCAGTATTTT.

There are a few counts of this clone. The chain links TRBV9 to TRBJ2-5, with D possibly being TRBD2 (5 bases). V lost 1 base, J lost 7 bases, and 17 bases lay in between. CDR3 size: 15 residues. Germline-derived CDR1 and CDR2 are SGDLS and YYNGEE. In DNA form, the CDR3 reads TGTGCCAGCAGCGTAACCCGGGTCAGCGGCTCGACCCAGTACTTC. Protein sequence: CASSVTRVSGSTQYF. The complete variable domain, with remaining parts taken from reference TRBV9 and TRBJ2-5, reads DSGVTQTPKHLITATGQRVTLRCSPRSGDLSVYWYQQSLDQGLQFLIQYYNGEERAKGNILERFSAQQFPDLHSELNLSSLELGDSALYFCASSVTRVSGSTQYFGPGTRLLVL.

The V gene is TRBV9, the J gene TRBJ2-5; D perhaps matches TRBD1 (6 bases). This CDR3 spans 13 amino acids. The V gene's germline CDR1 is SGDLS and CDR2 YYNGEE. Trimming removed 0 bases from V and 6 bases from J, with 9 bases in between. The CDR3 bases are TGTGCCAGCAGCGTAGGGCAGGGGCAGACCCAGTACTTC. It translates to CASSVGQGQTQYF.

The chain carries TRBV27 and TRBJ2-7; D is possibly TRBD2 (6 bases). Looked up from germline, CDR1 is MNHEY and CDR2 is SMNVEV (reference sequence). The CDR3 runs 15 residues. V lost 6 bases, J lost 0 bases, and 15 bases lay in between. CDR3 nucleotides: TGTGCCAGCAGGCTGGGGGGACCCAGCTCCTACGAGCAGTACTTC. Translated, it gives CASRLGGPSSYEQYF.

The chain employs TRBV5-6 and TRBJ2-4, with 9 bases lining up with TRBD1. Trimming removed 0 bases from V and 6 bases from J; junction bases left unmatched: 10. CDR1 and CDR2 (germline): SGHDT, YYEEEE. The CDR3 is made up of 17 amino acids. In DNA form, the CDR3 reads TGTGCCAGCAGCTTGGCCACTACCGGGACAGGGAGAAACATTCAGTACTTC. Translated, it gives CASSLATTGTGRNIQYF.

This chain links TRBV28 with TRBJ2-3; tentatively, D is TRBD1 (6 bases). Germline-derived CDR1 and CDR2 are MDHEN and SYDVKM. This CDR3 is built from 16 residues. Trimming shortened V by 6 bases and J by 1 base, and 17 bases separated the two germline ends. In DNA form, the CDR3 reads TGTGCCAGCAGAACAGGGTTTGTCTGGGGCACAGATACGCAGTATTTT. Translated: CASRTGFVWGTDTQYF.

This rearrangement joins TRBV5-1 to TRBJ2-7, with 9 nucleotides matching TRBD2. Germline trimming cut 3 bases from V and 0 bases from J; bases unmatched to any gene: 10. Germline V gene data show CDR1 as SGHRS and CDR2 as YFSETQ. The CDR3 spans 17 residues. The CDR3 sequence is CASSWAPAGGDSYEQYF. For the CDR3, the DNA is TGCGCCAGCAGCTGGGCCCCGGCGGGAGGGGACTCCTACGAGCAGTACTTC.